This TCR beta chain was recovered during a study of blood T cells in healthy people across ages. The CDR3 extends over 15 amino acids. The J segment lost 5 bases and the V segment lost 6 bases, leaving 14 bases of the junction unmatched. Germline CDR1 and CDR2: DFQATT and SNEGSKA (reference sequence). This clonotype showed up just a few times. Alongside a J-beta primer mix, a sample-barcoded 5' primer served in a second PCR lasting roughly 6 to 11 cycles. MiXCR, run by TCRdb on the 5' RACE reads, gives a single entry per CDR3 protein. The sample has approximately 1.5 million distinct CDR3 sequences, roughly 43% seen once; the top ten hold 4%.

The sequenced sample consisted of blood. The TCR comes from a young woman in good health. The chain joins TRBV20-1 to TRBJ2-3; TRBD2 aligns across 7 bases. The chain's CDR3 is CSAALSGIHLDTQYF. The CDR3 nucleotides are TGCAGTGCGGCCCTCAGCGGGATTCATTTAGATACGCAGTATTTT.